Listed below are T cell receptor beta chains from one sample, sequenced in a study of T cells in localized non-small cell lung cancer. The assay was immunoSEQ multiplex PCR, and TCRdb's table has in-frame clones only and misses some. The data show about 18,000 clones, approximately 80% seen once. The sequencing here drew on peripheral blood, taken before any cancer treatment. Receptors originate from a male donor older than 55 with stage I lung adenocarcinoma. The CDR3 runs from the conserved cysteine through the conserved F or W. D genes are given only for firm matches. Expanded clones are given a class, and other clones once, few, many or no size at all.

V gene,clone size,D gene,CDR3 length,J gene,CDR3 DNA,CDR3 protein
TRBV5-1,once,NA,15,TRBJ1-3,TGCGCCAGCAGCTTGGATCGCAGGATCGGAAACACCATATATTTT,CASSLDRRIGNTIYF
TRBV2,few,NA,12,TRBJ2-1,TGTGCCAGCAGTGTTGGCTCTAATGAGCAGTTCTTC,CASSVGSNEQFF
TRBV18,NA,TRBD1,15,TRBJ1-5,TGTGCCAGCTCACCAGGGACAGGGAGCAATCAGCCCCAGCATTTT,CASSPGTGSNQPQHF
TRBV27,NA,NA,17,TRBJ2-1,TGTGCCAGCAGTCCCTATGGGGGAGCAAGGCCCTACAATGAGCAGTTCTTC,CASSPYGGARPYNEQFF
TRBV20-1,NA,NA,11,TRBJ1-1,TGCAGTGCCAGCCGAGTCGGTGAAGCTTTCTTT,CSASRVGEAFF
TRBV9,NA,TRBD2,16,TRBJ2-1,TGTGCCAGCAGCGCGGGGACTAGCGGAACCTTCGATGAGCAGTTCTTC,CASSAGTSGTFDEQFF
TRBV10-1,NA,TRBD2,17,TRBJ2-1,TGCGCCAGCAGTGATAGTGGTACGGGGGGGGGCCCCAATGAGCAGTTCTTC,CASSDSGTGGGPNEQFF
TRBV9,NA,TRBD2,14,TRBJ2-7,TGTGCCAGCAGCAGGGGGACTAGCGGCTACGAGCAGTACTTC,CASSRGTSGYEQYF
TRBV2,NA,NA,11,TRBJ2-3,TGTGCCACCGGGACGCAAGATACGCAGTATTTT,CATGTQDTQYF
TRBV7-9,few,NA,14,TRBJ2-5,TGTGCCAGCAGCCCTGGTTTGGGCAAAGAGACCCAGTACTTC,CASSPGLGKETQYF
TRBV7-5,few,NA,13,TRBJ1-1,TGTGCCAGCAGCCCCTACTCAACGGGTGAAGCTTTCTTT,CASSPYSTGEAFF
TRBV4-1,once,NA,16,TRBJ2-3,TGCGCCAGCAGCCAAGATCCACAGGCCGGCACAGATACGCAGTATTTT,CASSQDPQAGTDTQYF
TRBV18,NA,NA,14,TRBJ1-3,TGTGCCAGCTCCAACGGTGCAGGGGGAAACACCATATATTTT,CASSNGAGGNTIYF
TRBV18,NA,NA,15,TRBJ2-2,TGTGCCAGCTCACCGGGAGCCCCAAACACCGGGGAGCTGTTTTTT,CASSPGAPNTGELFF
TRBV19,NA,NA,13,TRBJ2-2,TGTGCCAGTAGTACCAGGGGGGCCGGGGAGCTGTTTTTT,CASSTRGAGELFF
TRBV5-6,NA,TRBD1,15,TRBJ1-1,TGTGCCAGCAGCCGATACAGGGGAATGAACACTGAAGCTTTCTTT,CASSRYRGMNTEAFF
TRBV27,NA,TRBD2,20,TRBJ2-3,TGTGCCAGCAGTAGTAAGTGGGGGTCACTAGCGGGGAGCCCTGGGGATACGCAGTATTTT,CASSSKWGSLAGSPGDTQYF
TRBV2,NA,NA,11,TRBJ2-5,TGTGCCAGCAGTGAAGAGGAGACCCAGTACTTC,CASSEEETQYF
TRBV5-1,NA,TRBD2,19,TRBJ2-2,TGCGCCAGCAGCGGGCGGACTAGCGGGGGGGCAGCGGACACCGGGGAGCTGTTTTTT,CASSGRTSGGAADTGELFF
TRBV7-2,NA,NA,16,TRBJ1-3,TGTGCCAGCAGCTCCGACCCAGCAGGGAGTGGAAACACCATATATTTT,CASSSDPAGSGNTIYF
TRBV27,NA,NA,15,TRBJ2-5,TGTGCCAGCAGTTTAATAGCGGAGCCCCAAGAGACCCAGTACTTC,CASSLIAEPQETQYF
TRBV30,few,NA,12,TRBJ2-3,TGTGCCTGGAACTACTTGTCAGATACGCAGTATTTT,CAWNYLSDTQYF
TRBV27,NA,NA,13,TRBJ2-7,TGTGCCAGCCGGACCGAGAGAGGATACGAGCAGTACTTC,CASRTERGYEQYF
TRBV18,NA,TRBD2,15,TRBJ2-1,TGTGCCAGCTCCCAAGCGGGAGTAGGCAACAATGAGCAGTTCTTC,CASSQAGVGNNEQFF
TRBV28,NA,NA,12,TRBJ2-6,TGTGCCAGCGACTCTGGGGCCAACGTCCTGACTTTC,CASDSGANVLTF
TRBV7-9,once,TRBD1,14,TRBJ1-1,TGTGCCAGCAGCCCGACAGGGTTGAGCACTGAAGCTTTCTTT,CASSPTGLSTEAFF
TRBV7-3,NA,NA,16,TRBJ1-6,TGTGCCAGCAGCTTAAAAGGGGCGCGCAGTCTTTCACCCCTCCACTTT,CASSLKGARSLSPLHF